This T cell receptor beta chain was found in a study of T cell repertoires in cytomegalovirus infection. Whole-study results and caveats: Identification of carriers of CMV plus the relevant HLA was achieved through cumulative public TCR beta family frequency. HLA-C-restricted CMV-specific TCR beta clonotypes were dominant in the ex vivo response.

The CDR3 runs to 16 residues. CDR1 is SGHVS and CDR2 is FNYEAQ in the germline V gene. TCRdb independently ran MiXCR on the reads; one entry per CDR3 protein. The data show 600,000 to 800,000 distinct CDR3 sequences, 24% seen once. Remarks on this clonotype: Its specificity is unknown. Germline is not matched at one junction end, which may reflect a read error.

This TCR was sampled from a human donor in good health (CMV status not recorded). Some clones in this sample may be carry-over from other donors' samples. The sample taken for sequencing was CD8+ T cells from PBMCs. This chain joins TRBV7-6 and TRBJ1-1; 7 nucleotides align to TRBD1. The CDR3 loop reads CVSSYHPTGPNTEAFF. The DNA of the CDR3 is TGTGTCAGCAGCTACCACCCGACAGGGCCGAACACTGAAGCTTTCTTT.